This TCR beta chain was documented in a study of blood T cell repertoires in COVID-19. CDR1 SNHLY and CDR2 FYNNEI come from the germline V gene. CDR3 size: 15 residues. Trimming cost V 6 bases and J 0 bases, with 11 bases left between them. Only in-frame clones appear in the TCRdb table, and some are missing; sequencing was by immunoSEQ multiplex PCR. The top ten clones hold roughly 8% of a sample with about 83,000 clones, around 86% of them seen once. The V call is TRBV2, the J call TRBJ1-4; D is unclear. Source material: peripheral blood. This clonotype was obtained from a man older than 75 with active or convalescent COVID-19. Written as DNA, the CDR3 is TGTGCCAGCAGGCTGACGGGTGCAACTAATGAAAAACTGTTTTTT. Protein: CASRLTGATNEKLFF.